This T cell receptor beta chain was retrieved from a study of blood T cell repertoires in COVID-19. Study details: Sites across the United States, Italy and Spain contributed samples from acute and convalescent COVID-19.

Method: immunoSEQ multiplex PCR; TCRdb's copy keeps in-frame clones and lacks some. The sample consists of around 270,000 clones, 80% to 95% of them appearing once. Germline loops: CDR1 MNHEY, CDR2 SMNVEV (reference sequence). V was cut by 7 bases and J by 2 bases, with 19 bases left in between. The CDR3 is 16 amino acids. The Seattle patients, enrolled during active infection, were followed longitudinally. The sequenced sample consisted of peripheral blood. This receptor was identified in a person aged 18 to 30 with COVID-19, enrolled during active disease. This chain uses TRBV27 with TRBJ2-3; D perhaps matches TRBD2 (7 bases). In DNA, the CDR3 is TGTGCCAGCATCACTAAAGGGGGGGGCGACACAGATACGCAGTATTTT. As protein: CASITKGGGDTDTQYF.